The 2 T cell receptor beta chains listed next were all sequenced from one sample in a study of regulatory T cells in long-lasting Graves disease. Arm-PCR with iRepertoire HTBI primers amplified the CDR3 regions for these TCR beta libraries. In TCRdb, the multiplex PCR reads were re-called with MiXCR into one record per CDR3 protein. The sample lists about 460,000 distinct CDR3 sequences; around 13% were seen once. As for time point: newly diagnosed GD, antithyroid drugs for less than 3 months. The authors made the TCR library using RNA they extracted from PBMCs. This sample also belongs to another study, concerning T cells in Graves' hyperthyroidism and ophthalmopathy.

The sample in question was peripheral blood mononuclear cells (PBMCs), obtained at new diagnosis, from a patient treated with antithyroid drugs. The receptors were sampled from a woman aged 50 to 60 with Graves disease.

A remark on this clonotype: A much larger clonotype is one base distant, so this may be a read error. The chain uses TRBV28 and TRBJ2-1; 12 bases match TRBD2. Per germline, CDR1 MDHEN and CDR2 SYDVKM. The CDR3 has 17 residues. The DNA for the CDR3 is TGTGCCAGCAGCTTGGAGACTAGCGGGAGCTCCTACAATGAGCAGCTCTTC. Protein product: CASSLETSGSSYNEQLF.

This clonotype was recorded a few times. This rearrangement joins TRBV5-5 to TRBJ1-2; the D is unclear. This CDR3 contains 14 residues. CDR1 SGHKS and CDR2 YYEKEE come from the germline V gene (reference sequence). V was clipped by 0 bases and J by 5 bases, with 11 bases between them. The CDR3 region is CASSLVISEYGYTF. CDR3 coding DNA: TGTGCCAGCAGCTTGGTCATATCAGAGTATGGCTACACCTTC.